This T cell receptor (beta chain) was observed in a study of response to subunit inactivated influenza vaccine. Study-wide results and limits: Seasonal influenza vaccination, on each occasion, was suggested by the authors to recruit few new T cells.

This clonotype was seen many times. What it binds is unknown. Germline values: CDR1 DFQATT, CDR2 SNEGSKA (reference sequence). This CDR3 spans 12 amino acids. V lost 2 bases and J 5 bases, leaving 8 bases between the germline ends. One entry per CDR3 protein, called by TCRdb with MiXCR from the RT-PCR reads. In the table there are hundreds of thousands of distinct CDR3 sequences, roughly 10% of which are singletons. The sequence derives from a man between 45 and 60 years old who received an inactivated influenza vaccine. J is TRBJ2-3 and V is TRBV20-1; no clear D. The source was PBMCs from blood, collected on the day of vaccination. CDR3 sequence (DNA): TGCAGTGCTAGAAGCCCTGGAGATACGCAGTATTTT. Protein: CSARSPGDTQYF.